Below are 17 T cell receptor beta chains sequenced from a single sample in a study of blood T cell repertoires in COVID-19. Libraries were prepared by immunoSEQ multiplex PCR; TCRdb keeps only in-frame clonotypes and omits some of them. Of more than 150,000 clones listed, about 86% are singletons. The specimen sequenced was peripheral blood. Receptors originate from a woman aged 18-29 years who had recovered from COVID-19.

The CDR3 region has the DNA TGTGCCAGCAGCCCCCAATCGGGGTTCCGCGAGCAGTACTTC. Translated: CASSPQSGFREQYF. The chain uses TRBV7-2 and TRBJ2-7, with a weak D call TRBD2 (5 bases). Trimming cost V 5 bases and J 6 bases, with 17 bases left between them. CDR1 and CDR2 (germline): SGHTA, FQGNSA. The CDR3 totals 14 residues.

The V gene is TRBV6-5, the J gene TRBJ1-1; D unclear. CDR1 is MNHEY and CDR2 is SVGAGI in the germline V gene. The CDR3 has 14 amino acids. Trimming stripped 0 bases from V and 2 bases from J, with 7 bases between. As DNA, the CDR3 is TGTGCCAGCAGTTACTCGCGGCCAAACACTGAAGCTTTCTTT. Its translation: CASSYSRPNTEAFF.

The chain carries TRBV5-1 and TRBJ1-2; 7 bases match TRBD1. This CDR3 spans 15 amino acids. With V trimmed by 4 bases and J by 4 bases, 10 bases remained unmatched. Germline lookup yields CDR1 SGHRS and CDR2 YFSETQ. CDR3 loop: CASSDRDRTSYGYTF. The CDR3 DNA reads TGCGCCAGCAGCGACCGGGACAGAACATCCTATGGCTACACCTTC.

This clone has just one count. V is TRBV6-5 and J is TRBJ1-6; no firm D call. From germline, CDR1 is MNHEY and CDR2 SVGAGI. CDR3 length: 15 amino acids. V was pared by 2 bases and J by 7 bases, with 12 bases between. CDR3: CASSYGRAWNSPLHF. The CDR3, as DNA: TGTGCCAGCAGTTACGGGAGGGCTTGGAATTCACCCCTCCACTTT.

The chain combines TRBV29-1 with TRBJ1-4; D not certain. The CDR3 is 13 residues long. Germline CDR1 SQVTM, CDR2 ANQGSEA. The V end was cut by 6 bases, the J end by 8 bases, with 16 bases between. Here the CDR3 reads CSVVLGRGEKLFF. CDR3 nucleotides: TGCAGCGTCGTACTAGGGAGAGGAGAAAAACTGTTTTTT. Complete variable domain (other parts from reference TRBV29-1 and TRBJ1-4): SAVISQKPSRDICQRGTSLTIQCQVDSQVTMMFWYRQQPGQSLTLIATANQGSEATYESGFVIDKFPISRPNLTFSTLTVSNMSPEDSSIYLCSVVLGRGEKLFFGSGTQLSVL.

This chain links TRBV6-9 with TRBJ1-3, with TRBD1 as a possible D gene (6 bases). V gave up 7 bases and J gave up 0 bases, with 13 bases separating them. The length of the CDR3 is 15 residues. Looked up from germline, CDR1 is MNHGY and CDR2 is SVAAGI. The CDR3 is CASIQRGSSGNTIYF. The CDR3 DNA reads TGTGCCAGCATCCAAAGGGGGAGCTCTGGAAACACCATATATTTT.

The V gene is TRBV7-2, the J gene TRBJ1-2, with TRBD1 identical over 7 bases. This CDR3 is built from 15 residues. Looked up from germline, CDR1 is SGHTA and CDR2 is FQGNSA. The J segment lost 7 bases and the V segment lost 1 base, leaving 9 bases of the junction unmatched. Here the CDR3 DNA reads TGTGCCAGCAGCTTAGACCAAACAGGGGCAGGTGGCTACACCTTC. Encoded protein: CASSLDQTGAGGYTF. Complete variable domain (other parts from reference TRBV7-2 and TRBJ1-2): GAGVSQSPSNKVTEKGKDVELRCDPISGHTALYWYRQSLGQGLEFLIYFQGNSAPDKSGLPSDRFSAERTGGSVSTLTIQRTQQEDSAVYLCASSLDQTGAGGYTFGSGTRLTVV.

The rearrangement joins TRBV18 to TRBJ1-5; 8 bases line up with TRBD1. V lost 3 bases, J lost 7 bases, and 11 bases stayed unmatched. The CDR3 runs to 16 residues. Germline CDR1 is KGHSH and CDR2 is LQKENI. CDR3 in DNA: TGTGCCAGCTCACCTTGGACAGGGTCCTTACCCCAGCCCCAGCATTTT. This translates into CASSPWTGSLPQPQHF.

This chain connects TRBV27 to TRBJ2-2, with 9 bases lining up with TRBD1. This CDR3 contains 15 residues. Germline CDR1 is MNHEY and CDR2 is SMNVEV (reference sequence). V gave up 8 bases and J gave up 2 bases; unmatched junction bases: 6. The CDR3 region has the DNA TGTGCCAGCTGCCGGGACAGGGTTAACACCGGGGAGCTGTTTTTT. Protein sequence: CASCRDRVNTGELFF.

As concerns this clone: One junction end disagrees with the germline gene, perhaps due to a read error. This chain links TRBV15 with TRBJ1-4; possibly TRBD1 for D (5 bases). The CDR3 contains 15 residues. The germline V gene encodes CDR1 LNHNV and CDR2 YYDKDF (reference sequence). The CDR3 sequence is CATGRELSTNEKLFF. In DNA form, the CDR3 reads TGTGCCACCGGCAGGGAGCTTTCAACTAATGAAAAACTGTTTTTT.

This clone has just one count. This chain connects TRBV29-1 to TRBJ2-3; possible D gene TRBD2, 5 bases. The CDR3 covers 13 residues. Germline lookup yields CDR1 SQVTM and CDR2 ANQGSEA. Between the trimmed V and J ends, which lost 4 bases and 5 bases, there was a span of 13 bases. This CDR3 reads CSVVSGGGDTQYF. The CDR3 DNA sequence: TGCAGCGTTGTATCAGGAGGTGGAGATACGCAGTATTTT.

The DNA of the CDR3 is TGCGCCAGCAGCCAAGTTGCAGGGGTCGAGCAGTACGTC. Protein: CASSQVAGVEQYV. The chain is built from TRBV4-1 and TRBJ2-7; weak D call: TRBD1 (6 bases). V lost 1 base, J lost 6 bases, and 10 bases lay in between. CDR3 length: 13 amino acids. CDR1 is MGHRA, CDR2 YSYEKL, per germline.

CDR3 DNA sequence: TGTGCCAGCAGTCACCCGCCCCGAGCTGAAGCTTTCTTT. This translates into CASSHPPRAEAFF. The chain is built from TRBV6-5 and TRBJ1-1; D is unresolved. Per the germline V gene, CDR1 is MNHEY and CDR2 is SVGAGI. Between the trimmed V and J ends, which lost 5 bases and 6 bases, there was a span of 13 bases. This CDR3 comprises 13 residues.

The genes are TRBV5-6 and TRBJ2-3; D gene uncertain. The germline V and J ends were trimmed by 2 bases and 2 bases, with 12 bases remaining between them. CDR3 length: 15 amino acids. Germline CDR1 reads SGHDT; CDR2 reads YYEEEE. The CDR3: CASSFLQGDTDTQYF. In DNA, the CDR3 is TGTGCCAGCAGCTTTTTACAAGGAGACACAGATACGCAGTATTTT.

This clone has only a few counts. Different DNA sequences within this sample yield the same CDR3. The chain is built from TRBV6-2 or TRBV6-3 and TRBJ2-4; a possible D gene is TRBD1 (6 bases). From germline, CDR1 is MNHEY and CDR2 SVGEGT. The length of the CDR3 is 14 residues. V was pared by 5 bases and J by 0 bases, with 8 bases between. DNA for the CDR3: TGTGCCAGCAGTGGGGGACAAGCCAAAAACATTCAGTACTTC. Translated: CASSGGQAKNIQYF.

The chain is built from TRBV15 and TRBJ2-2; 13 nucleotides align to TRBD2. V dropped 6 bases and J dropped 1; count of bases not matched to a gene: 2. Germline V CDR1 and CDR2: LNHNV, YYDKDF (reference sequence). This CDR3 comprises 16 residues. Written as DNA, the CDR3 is TGTGCCACCAGTAGACTAGCGGGAGGGAACACCGGGGAGCTGTTTTTT. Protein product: CATSRLAGGNTGELFF.

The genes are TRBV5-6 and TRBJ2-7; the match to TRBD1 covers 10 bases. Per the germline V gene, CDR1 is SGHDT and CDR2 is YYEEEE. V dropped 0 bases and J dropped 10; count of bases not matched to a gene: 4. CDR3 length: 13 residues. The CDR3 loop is CASSLGTGGIQYF. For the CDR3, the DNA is TGTGCCAGCAGCTTGGGGACAGGGGGGATCCAGTACTTC.